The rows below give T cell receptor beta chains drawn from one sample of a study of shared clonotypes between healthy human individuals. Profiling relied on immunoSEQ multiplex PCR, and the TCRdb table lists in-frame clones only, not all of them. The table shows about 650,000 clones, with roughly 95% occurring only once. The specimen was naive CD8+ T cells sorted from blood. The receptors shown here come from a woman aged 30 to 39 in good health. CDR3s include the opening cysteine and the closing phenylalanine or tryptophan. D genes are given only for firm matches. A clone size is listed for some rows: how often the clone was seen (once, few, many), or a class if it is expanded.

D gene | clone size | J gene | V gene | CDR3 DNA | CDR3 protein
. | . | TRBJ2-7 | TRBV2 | TGTGCCAGCAGTCCCCTTAGGGGCACCTCCTACGAGCAGTACTTC | CASSPLRGTSYEQYF
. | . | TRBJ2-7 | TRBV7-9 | TGTGCCAGCAGCTCGAGGGGTGTGAAATACGAGCAGTACTTC | CASSSRGVKYEQYF
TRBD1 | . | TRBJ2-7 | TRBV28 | TGTGCCAGCAGTCCCGGCAGGGACAGAAAGAGCTACGAGCAGTACTTC | CASSPGRDRKSYEQYF
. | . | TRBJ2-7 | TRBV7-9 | TGTGCCAGCAGAAAGGGCGTCTCCTACGAGCAGTACTTC | CASRKGVSYEQYF
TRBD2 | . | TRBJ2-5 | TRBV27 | TGTGCCAGCAGCCAAGGACTAGCGGGAGTGGAGACCCAGTACTTC | CASSQGLAGVETQYF
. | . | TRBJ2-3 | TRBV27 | TGTGCCAGCAGTTTACTGACGGGGAGCCCAGATACGCAGTATTTT | CASSLLTGSPDTQYF
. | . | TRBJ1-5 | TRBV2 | TGTGCCAGCAGTGTGAAAGGGAAGGGCAATCAGCCCCAGCATTTT | CASSVKGKGNQPQHF
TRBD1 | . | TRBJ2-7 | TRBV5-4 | TGTGCCAGCAGCCCCGGGACAGGGGTCTACGAGCAGTACTTC | CASSPGTGVYEQYF
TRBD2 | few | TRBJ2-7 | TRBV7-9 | TGTGCCAGCAAACCCGGACTAGCGGGAAACGAGCAGTACTTC | CASKPGLAGNEQYF
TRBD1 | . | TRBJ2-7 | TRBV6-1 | TGTGCCAGCAGCCGAACTTCGGGCCCAGGGGGCGAGCAGTACTTC | CASSRTSGPGGEQYF
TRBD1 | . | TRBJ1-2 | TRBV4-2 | TGTGCCAGCAGCCAAGGAGGATCGGACAGGGATGGCTACACCTTC | CASSQGGSDRDGYTF
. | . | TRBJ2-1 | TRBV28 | TGTGCCAGCAGTTTCAGTCTGTCGAATGAGCAGTTCTTC | CASSFSLSNEQFF
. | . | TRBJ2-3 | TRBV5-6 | TGTGCCAGCAGCTTGTCCTGGATTAGCACAGATACGCAGTATTTT | CASSLSWISTDTQYF
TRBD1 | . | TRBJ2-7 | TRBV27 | TGTGCCAGCAGTTATGACAGGGCCAACGAGCAGTACTTC | CASSYDRANEQYF
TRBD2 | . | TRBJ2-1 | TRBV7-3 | TGTGCCAGCAGCTTTACGGGACTAGCGGGATTGGGGACGGAGGAGCAGTTCTTC | CASSFTGLAGLGTEEQFF
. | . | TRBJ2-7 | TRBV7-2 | TGTGCCAGCAGTTATACCGGGAGCCTTTACGAGCAGTACTTC | CASSYTGSLYEQYF
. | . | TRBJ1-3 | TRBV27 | TGTGCCAGCAGTCGAGGAGGGACTGGAAACACCATATATTTT | CASSRGGTGNTIYF
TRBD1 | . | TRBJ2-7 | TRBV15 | TGTGCCACCAGCAGAGAGGGACAGGCCTCCTACGAGCAGTACTTC | CATSREGQASYEQYF
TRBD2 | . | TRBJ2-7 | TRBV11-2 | TGTGCCAGCAGCTTAGAGGGACTAGCACCCTACGAGCAGTACTTC | CASSLEGLAPYEQYF
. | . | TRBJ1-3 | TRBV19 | TGTGCCAGTAGTATCCCCTCTGGAAACACCATATATTTT | CASSIPSGNTIYF
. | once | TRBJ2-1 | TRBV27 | TGTGCCAGCAGTTTATTCGGGAGAGACAATGAGCAGTTCTTC | CASSLFGRDNEQFF
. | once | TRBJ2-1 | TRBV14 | TGTGCCAGCAGCCCGCCCGGACGCCTAGGGCAGTTCTTC | CASSPPGRLGQFF
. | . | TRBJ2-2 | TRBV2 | TGTGCCAGCAATGTTCCGAACACCGGGGAGCTGTTTTTT | CASNVPNTGELFF
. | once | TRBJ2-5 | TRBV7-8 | TGTGCCAGCAGCCGTACGAGGGGCAGAGGGGAGACCCAGTACTTC | CASSRTRGRGETQYF
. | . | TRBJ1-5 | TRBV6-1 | TGTGCCAGCAGTGAATTTGTAGCAGTTAAGCACAATCAGCCCCAGCATTTT | CASSEFVAVKHNQPQHF
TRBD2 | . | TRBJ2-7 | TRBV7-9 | TGTGCCAGCAGCTTAAGCCTAGCGGCCTACGAGCAGTACTTC | CASSLSLAAYEQYF
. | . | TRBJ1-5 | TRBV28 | TGTGCCAGCAGTTTACTGGCTCGGCAGCCCCAGCATTTT | CASSLLARQPQHF
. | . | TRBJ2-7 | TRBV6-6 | TGTGCCAGCAGTTACGGCCTGGGACCACAGACCTACGAGCAGTACTTC | CASSYGLGPQTYEQYF
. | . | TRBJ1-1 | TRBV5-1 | TGCGCCAGCAGCTTGGAAGGCGTCCAGCTGAACACTGAAGCTTTCTTT | CASSLEGVQLNTEAFF
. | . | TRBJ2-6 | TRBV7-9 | TGTGCCAGCAGCTCGACAGACTCTGGGGCCAACGTCCTGACTTTC | CASSSTDSGANVLTF
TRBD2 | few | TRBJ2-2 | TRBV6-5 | TGTGCCAGCACCTCCGGGGAGGGGCCCGGGGAGCTGTTTTTT | CASTSGEGPGELFF
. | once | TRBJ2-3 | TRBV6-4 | TGTGCCAGCAGTGAAGAGGGGACAGATACGCAGTATTTT | CASSEEGTDTQYF
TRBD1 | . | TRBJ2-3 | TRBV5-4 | TGTGCCAGCAGCACCTCCCCCGGGACAGGAGTCACAGATACGCAGTATTTT | CASSTSPGTGVTDTQYF
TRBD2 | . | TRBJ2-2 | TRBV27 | TGTGCCAGCAGTTTCTCAGCGGGATCCCCCGGGGAGCTGTTTTTT | CASSFSAGSPGELFF
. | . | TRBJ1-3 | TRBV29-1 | TGCAGCGTTCGGACGGCAAACTCTGGAAACACCATATATTTT | CSVRTANSGNTIYF
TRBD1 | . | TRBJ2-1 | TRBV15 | TGTGCCACCAGCAGCAGGACAGGGAACAATGAGCAGTTCTTC | CATSSRTGNNEQFF
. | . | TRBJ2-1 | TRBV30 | TGTGCCTGGAGTCCCCAGGGGTGGGATGAGCAGTTCTTC | CAWSPQGWDEQFF
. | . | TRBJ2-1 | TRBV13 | TGTGCCAGCAGCTTCGGGACTCACAATGAGCAGTTCTTC | CASSFGTHNEQFF
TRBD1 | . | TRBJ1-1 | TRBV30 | TGTGCCTGGAGTGACGGACAGGGGCGGACTGAAGCTTTCTTT | CAWSDGQGRTEAFF
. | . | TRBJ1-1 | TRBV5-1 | TGCGCCAGCAGCTTGTCTGGGGCCGGCACTGAAGCTTTCTTT | CASSLSGAGTEAFF
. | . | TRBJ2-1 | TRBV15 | TGTGCCACTAGTAGCGGTAGCTCTTCCCCCTATGAGCAGTTCTTC | CATSSGSSSPYEQFF
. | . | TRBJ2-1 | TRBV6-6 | TGTGCCAGCAGTCAGAGCTCCTACAATGAGCAGTTCTTC | CASSQSSYNEQFF
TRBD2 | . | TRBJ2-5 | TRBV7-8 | TGTGCCAGCAGCAATGGACTAGCGGGAGGCCAAGAGACCCAGTACTTC | CASSNGLAGGQETQYF
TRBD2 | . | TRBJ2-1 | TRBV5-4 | TGTGCCAGCTTTGGTAGCGGGAATGAGCAGTTCTTC | CASFGSGNEQFF
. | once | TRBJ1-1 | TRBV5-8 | TGTGCCAGCAGCGGGGACACTGAAGCTTTCTTT | CASSGDTEAFF
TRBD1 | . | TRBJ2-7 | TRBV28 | TGTGCCAGCAGCCGGACAGGGGAAGCCTCCTACGAGCAGTACTTC | CASSRTGEASYEQYF
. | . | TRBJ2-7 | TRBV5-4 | TGTGCCAGCAGCTCCACTTCCGAGCAGTACTTC | CASSSTSEQYF
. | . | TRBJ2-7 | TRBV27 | TGTGCCAGCAGGTTCTTAGGGGCGTATGACGAGCAGTACTTC | CASRFLGAYDEQYF
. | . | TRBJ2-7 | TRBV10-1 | TGCGCCAGCAGCAGCCAGGGATTCGACGAGCAGTACTTC | CASSSQGFDEQYF
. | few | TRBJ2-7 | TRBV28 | TGTGCCAGCAGTTCCCCCGACAGCTACGAGCAGTACTTC | CASSSPDSYEQYF
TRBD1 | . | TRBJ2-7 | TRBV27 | TGTGCCAGCAGTTTATCGGCCGGGACAGCAGTAGGCGAGCAGTACTTC | CASSLSAGTAVGEQYF
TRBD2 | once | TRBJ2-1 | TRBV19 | TGTGCCAGTAGACTAGCGGGAGTTTACAATGAGCAGTTCTTC | CASRLAGVYNEQFF